The clone carrying this TCR beta chain was observed at least ten times. This sample stems from a study of T cells in Graves' hyperthyroidism and ophthalmopathy. Amplified regions were TCR beta CDR3 sequences from RNA transcripts. HTBI primers were the set used in a first-round RT-PCR of the TCR CDR3. A single record per CDR3 protein comes from TCRdb applying MiXCR to the multiplex PCR reads. The table has 280,000 or so distinct CDR3 sequences, roughly 15% seen once. The germline V gene encodes CDR1 KGHSH and CDR2 LQKENI. The CDR3 runs to 13 residues. Trimming cost V 5 bases and J 3 bases, with 9 bases left between them.

This TCR was sampled from a woman in her forties or fifties with Graves' hyperthyroidism that later progressed to Graves' ophthalmopathy. The material sequenced was blood. This chain uses TRBV18 with TRBJ2-3; unclear D gene. In DNA, the CDR3 is TGTGCCAGCTCAAACGTCGTTACAGATACGCAGTATTTT. This sequence encodes CASSNVVTDTQYF.